Following are 30 T cell receptor beta chains from one sample sequenced in a study of T cell repertoires in cytomegalovirus infection. TCRdb re-analysed the reads in MiXCR, keeping a single row per CDR3 protein. The sample records 300,000 or so distinct CDR3 sequences, around 10% being singletons. Sequenced: PBMCs. The receptors come from a human donor in good health (CMV status not recorded). Some clones in this sample may be carry-over from other donors' samples.

The chain has TRBV20-1 and TRBJ2-1, with a tentative D call TRBD1 (6 bases). Germline values: CDR1 DFQATT, CDR2 SNEGSKA (reference sequence). The CDR3 covers 14 residues. Trimming stripped 6 bases from V and 3 bases from J, with 15 bases between. The CDR3 sequence: CSATQGVGYNEQFF. The CDR3 DNA sequence: TGCAGTGCCACACAGGGAGTGGGCTACAATGAGCAGTTCTTC.

This clonotype was seen ten or more times. The CDR3 spells CASSLFGGGADEQFF. DNA for the CDR3: TGTGCCAGCAGCTTGTTTGGCGGGGGGGCGGATGAGCAGTTCTTC. The J gene is TRBJ2-1, the V gene TRBV11-3; 9 bases are shared with TRBD2. The CDR3 loop spans 15 amino acids. Germline V lookup: CDR1 SGHNT, CDR2 YENEEA. The J segment lost 8 bases and the V segment lost 3 bases, leaving 8 bases of the junction unmatched.

The rearrangement links TRBV5-4 to TRBJ2-5; D unresolved. Germline CDR1 reads SGHNT; CDR2 reads YYREEE (reference sequence). This CDR3 contains 14 residues. The germline V and J ends were trimmed by 3 bases and 0 bases, with 9 bases remaining between them. The CDR3 bases are TGTGCCAGCAGCTCTGCAGACTACCAAGAGACCCAGTACTTC. It is translated as CASSSADYQETQYF.

The chain joins TRBV10-3 to TRBJ2-1; 7 bases align to TRBD2. CDR1 is ENHRY, CDR2 SYGVKD, per germline. The CDR3 is 11 residues long. V trimming: 4 bases; J trimming: 10 bases; junction bases outside the gene matches: 1. The CDR3 DNA reads as TGTGCCATCAGTGTGGGGGGGGAGCAGTTCTTC. The encoded protein is CAISVGGEQFF.

This clonotype was counted ten times or more. The chain joins TRBV7-9 to TRBJ1-1; D is uncertain. CDR1 is SEHNR, CDR2 FQNEAQ, per germline (reference sequence). CDR3 length: 12 amino acids. V was pared by 4 bases and J by 3 bases, with 6 bases between. Here the CDR3 reads CASSSGHTEAFF. The CDR3 DNA sequence: TGTGCCAGCAGCTCTGGACACACTGAAGCTTTCTTT.

This clonotype was seen at least ten times. The rearrangement joins TRBV5-1 to TRBJ2-2; 8 bases align to TRBD1. Germline trimming cut 4 bases from V and 3 bases from J; bases unmatched to any gene: 2. The germline CDR1 and CDR2 sequences are SGHRS and YFSETQ. The CDR3 is 14 residues long. The CDR3 DNA sequence: TGCGCCAGCAGCCCGGGACAGGACACCGGGGAGCTGTTTTTT. Amino acids: CASSPGQDTGELFF.

The J gene is TRBJ2-7, the V gene TRBV28, with D unclear. Trimming cost V 5 bases and J 6 bases, with 8 bases left between them. The germline CDR1 and CDR2 sequences are MDHEN and SYDVKM. This CDR3 has 11 residues. CDR3 protein: CASSGWREQYV. CDR3 DNA sequence: TGTGCCAGCAGTGGGTGGCGCGAGCAGTACGTC.

Ten or more counts support this clonotype. The gene calls are TRBV20-1 and TRBJ2-1, with 11 bases that match TRBD1. J gave up 5 bases and V 6 bases, and 6 bases lay outside the gene matches. The CDR3 covers 14 residues. Germline CDR1 reads DFQATT; CDR2 reads SNEGSKA (reference sequence). For the CDR3, the DNA is TGCAGTGCCTCGGACAGGGGGCATAACAATGAGCAGTTCTTC. Its translation: CSASDRGHNNEQFF.

The table lists this clonotype with many counts. The rearrangement links TRBV7-6 to TRBJ2-5; D might be TRBD1 (6 bases). Trimming shortened V by 4 bases and J by 3 bases, and 9 bases separated the two germline ends. Germline values: CDR1 SGHVS, CDR2 FNYEAQ. CDR3 length: 13 residues. In DNA form, the CDR3 reads TGTGCCAGCAGCTCCCGGGACAAAGAGACCCAGTACTTC. Translation gives CASSSRDKETQYF. Based on the CDR3 plus reference TRBV7-6 and TRBJ2-5, the full variable domain is GAGVSQSPRYKVTKRGQDVALRCDPISGHVSLYWYRQALGQGPEFLTYFNYEAQQDKSGLPNDRFSAERPEGSISTLTIQRTEQRDSAMYRCASSSRDKETQYFGPGTRLLVL.

This clonotype was observed at least ten times. The J gene is TRBJ2-3, the V gene TRBV29-1, with 12 bases aligning to TRBD2. J was trimmed by 5 bases and V by 6 bases; bases with no gene match: 9. The CDR3 totals 15 residues. Germline values: CDR1 SQVTM, CDR2 ANQGSEA. The CDR3 sequence: CSVASGGALKDTQYF. The DNA of the CDR3 is TGCAGCGTCGCTAGCGGGGGGGCGTTGAAAGATACGCAGTATTTT.

This clonotype appeared a few times. This chain links TRBV12-3 or TRBV12-4 with TRBJ2-5; possibly TRBD2 for D (7 bases). Trimming took off 6 bases at V and 1 base at J, with 21 bases between the two ends. The CDR3 consists of 17 residues. CDR3 residues: CASSSSRLRGGQETQYF. The CDR3 nucleotides read TGTGCCAGCAGCTCCTCTCGTTTAAGGGGGGGCCAAGAGACCCAGTACTTC.

This clonotype was seen a single time. A read error may be the cause here, since a much bigger clone is one base away. The chain recombines TRBV2 with TRBJ2-7; D uncertain. The CDR3 is 12 residues long. CDR1 SNHLY and CDR2 FYNNEI come from the germline V gene. Here the CDR3 reads CARSDRAYEQYF. The CDR3 DNA follows: TGTGCCAGAAGTGACCGGGCCTACGAGCAGTACTTC.

The table lists this clonotype with many counts. The rearrangement joins TRBV28 to TRBJ2-7; D assignment may be TRBD1 or TRBD2 (5 bases each). Germline V CDR1 and CDR2: MDHEN, SYDVKM. There are 12 residues in the CDR3. The CDR3 DNA sequence: TGTGCTCAGTGGGACGGCACCTACGAGCAGTACGTC. This gives the protein CAQWDGTYEQYV.

This clonotype was seen repeatedly, ten times or more. The CDR3 is CASSLTGQSGNTIYF. The CDR3 DNA is TGTGCCAGCAGCTTGACGGGACAGTCTGGAAACACCATATATTTT. This sequence joins TRBV7-6 and TRBJ1-3; 7 nucleotides align to TRBD1. V shed 3 bases and J 1 base; nucleotides not matched to a gene: 3. Per germline, CDR1 SGHVS and CDR2 FNYEAQ. CDR3 length equals 15 residues.

As to this clonotype: A much larger clone lies a single base off, so this may be a read error. J is TRBJ2-2 and V is TRBV29-1; TRBD1 matches at 11 bases. Germline CDR1 is SQVTM and CDR2 is ANQGSEA. Trimming cost V 4 bases and J 4 bases; bases outside gene matches: 5. The length of the CDR3 is 15 residues. For the CDR3, the DNA is TGCAGCGTTGTCGGACAGGGGGCGAGCACCGGGGAGCTGTTTTTT. It translates to CSVVGQGASTGELFF.

The chain joins TRBV11-3 to TRBJ1-2; 10 bases match TRBD1. Trimming removed 6 bases from V and 8 bases from J; junction bases left unmatched: 36. This CDR3 has 23 amino acids. Germline V lookup: CDR1 SGHNT, CDR2 YENEEA. The DNA for the CDR3 is TGTGCCAGCAGGGCGGGACAGGGGACCGCCTGGGCTATGGCTACACCTCTACCCTGGGGCTACACCTTC. This translates into CASRAGQGTAWAMATPLPWGYTF.

The CDR3 DNA follows: TGTGCCAGCAGCCGTCCTTTGGGTGCTGAAGCTTTCTTT. This translates into CASSRPLGAEAFF. The chain uses TRBV4-2 and TRBJ1-1; D gene unclear. Germline V gene data show CDR1 as LGHNA and CDR2 as YNFKEQ. This CDR3 has 13 residues. V was pared by 4 bases and J by 6 bases, with 12 bases between.

This clonotype appeared a single time. Germline is not matched at one junction end, which may reflect a read error. The genes are TRBV5-1 and TRBJ2-2; TRBD1 matches 7 bases. Germline CDR1 and CDR2: SGHRS and YFSETQ. CDR3 length equals 20 residues. The CDR3 sequence is CASSIGLPRSDRTFPGELFF. The CDR3 DNA is TGTGCCAGCAGCATTGGCCTACCCCGATCGGACAGGACTTTCCCCGGGGAGCTGTTTTTT.

This clonotype occurred many times. J is TRBJ1-1 and V is TRBV7-2; 7 bases line up with TRBD1. V was pared by 5 bases and J by 10 bases, with 7 bases of the junction left unmatched. Germline V CDR1 and CDR2: SGHTA, FQGNSA. The CDR3 has 12 residues. CDR3 residues: CASSPRTGGAFF. Here the CDR3 DNA reads TGTGCCAGCAGCCCAAGGACAGGCGGAGCTTTCTTT.

This clonotype was counted a few times. The rearrangement links TRBV6-1 to TRBJ2-2; D uncertain. Per the germline V gene, CDR1 is MNHNS and CDR2 is SASEGT. This CDR3 region has 14 residues. V lost 2 bases to trimming and J lost 0 bases, with 4 bases between them. CDR3 DNA: TGTGCCAGCAGTGAAAGTCCGAACACCGGGGAGCTGTTTTTT. Its protein is CASSESPNTGELFF.

There are many counts of this clonotype. The V gene is TRBV20-1, the J gene TRBJ1-1; D uncertain. The CDR3 length is 13 residues. The germline V gene encodes CDR1 DFQATT and CDR2 SNEGSKA (reference sequence). V lost 0 bases and J lost 5, with 10 bases in between. The CDR3 loop reads CSARERGYTEAFF. CDR3 bases: TGCAGTGCTAGAGAACGGGGTTATACTGAAGCTTTCTTT.

This clonotype was observed a few times. This chain joins TRBV3-1 and TRBJ2-1; 10 bases fit TRBD1. Germline loops: CDR1 LGHDT, CDR2 YNNKEL (reference sequence). V lost 1 base and J lost 8; bases outside the gene matches: 5. The CDR3 consists of 15 residues. CDR3 loop: CASSQATGGFHEQFF. The CDR3 bases are TGTGCCAGCAGCCAAGCGACAGGGGGCTTCCATGAGCAGTTCTTC.

This clonotype was detected ten times or more. The genes are TRBV28 and TRBJ2-3; 11 nucleotides align to TRBD2. J lost 2 bases, V lost 7 bases, and 8 bases had no gene match. CDR3 length: 16 residues. Germline V lookup: CDR1 MDHEN, CDR2 SYDVKM. As DNA, the CDR3 is TGTGCCAGCAACCCCCTAGCGGGGGGAATCACAGATACGCAGTATTTT. Amino acids: CASNPLAGGITDTQYF.

This clonotype has only a few counts. This chain joins TRBV25-1 and TRBJ1-5, with 7 bases that match TRBD1. The germline CDR1 and CDR2 sequences are MGHDK and SYGVNS. The CDR3 length is 16 residues. V gave up 3 bases and J gave up 6 bases; unmatched junction bases: 11. In nucleotides, the CDR3 is TGTGCCAGCAGTGATGGTAGGCAGGGGGGAAGTCAGCCCCAGCATTTT. Protein: CASSDGRQGGSQPQHF.

This clonotype appeared many times. CDR3: CSAHSLANYGYTF. The CDR3 coding sequence is TGCAGCGCCCACTCCCTGGCGAACTATGGCTACACCTTC. The rearrangement uses TRBV20-1 and TRBJ1-2; D gene uncertain. Germline V gene sequence: CDR1 DFQATT, CDR2 SNEGSKA (reference sequence). CDR3 length: 13 residues.

As for this clonotype: A much larger clone lies one base from this, so it may be a read error. The rearrangement joins TRBV2 to TRBJ2-3, with TRBD2 matching 10 bases. The CDR3 has 15 amino acids. The trim removed 3 bases at V and 0 bases at J, leaving 0 bases unmatched. CDR1 is SNHLY, CDR2 FYNNEI, per germline. CDR3 DNA: TGTGCCAGCAGTGAGACTAGCGGGAGCACAGATACGCAGTATTTT. Protein sequence: CASSETSGSTDTQYF. The full variable domain, rest sourced from reference TRBV2 and TRBJ2-3, is EPEVTQTPSHQVTQMGQEVILRCVPISNHLYFYWYRQILGQKVEFLVSFYNNEISEKSEIFDDQFSVERPDGSNFTLKIRSTKLEDSAMYFCASSETSGSTDTQYFGPGTRLTVL.

V is TRBV11-2 and J is TRBJ2-5, with 9 bases lining up with TRBD1. The CDR3 spans 15 residues. Germline V lookup: CDR1 SGHAT, CDR2 FQNNGV. The trim removed 4 bases at V and 6 bases at J, leaving 9 bases unmatched. Here the CDR3 reads CASSYPGTGRQTQYF. The CDR3 coding sequence is TGTGCCAGCAGCTATCCCGGGACAGGGAGACAGACCCAGTACTTC.

This chain joins TRBV6-2 or TRBV6-3 and TRBJ2-1; 9 bases line up with TRBD1. Germline lookup yields CDR1 MNHEY and CDR2 SVGEGT. The CDR3 sequence is 13 residues long. Losses at the gene ends were 9 bases for V and 9 bases for J; bases not matched to a gene: 9. Written as DNA, the CDR3 is TGTGCCAGTTTCGGGACAGGGAGGAGTGAGCAGTTCTTC. Protein product: CASFGTGRSEQFF.

This clonotype was seen at least ten times. The rearrangement joins TRBV2 to TRBJ1-1; D might be TRBD1 (6 bases). Germline-derived CDR1 and CDR2 are SNHLY and FYNNEI. The CDR3 is 13 amino acids. Trimming cost V 10 bases and J 5 bases, with 17 bases left between them. The CDR3 spells CATRGGPSTEAFF. DNA of the CDR3: TGTGCCACCAGGGGAGGGCCGAGTACTGAAGCTTTCTTT.

This sequence joins TRBV7-2 and TRBJ2-2; D ambiguous. V was clipped by 5 bases and J by 1 base, with 11 bases between them. The V gene's germline CDR1 is SGHTA and CDR2 FQGNSA. The CDR3 is 15 amino acids. The CDR3 spells CASSTDNRNTGELFF. The CDR3, as DNA: TGTGCCAGCAGCACCGATAACAGGAACACCGGGGAGCTGTTTTTT.